This T cell receptor (beta chain) comes out of a study of blood T cell repertoires in COVID-19. About the study: Whether acute or convalescent, the COVID-19 samples came from the United States, Italy and Spain. Sources were T cells, B-cell-depleted T cells, or PBMCs; the material itself was cDNA or gDNA.

Trimming cost V 1 base and J 8 bases, with 6 bases left between them. Looked up from germline, CDR1 is LGHNA and CDR2 is YSLEER. The length of the CDR3 is 12 residues. Authors' processing steps: For nucleated cells, counts were estimated from reference gene primer amplification. The data were produced by immunoSEQ multiplex PCR, yet TCRdb's version contains in-frame clones alone and is incomplete. The DNA was the basis for D and trimming; V, J and clone size are from that table. This repertoire shows 140,000 to 150,000 clones, 81% found once; its top ten account for around 8.2%. The material sequenced was peripheral blood. The rearrangement uses TRBV4-3 and TRBJ2-1; D gene ambiguous. This TCR was recovered from a human donor in a cohort sampled during active COVID-19. The CDR3 coding sequence is TGCGCCAGCAGCCAAGTTCGTTATGAGCAGTTCTTC. Its protein is CASSQVRYEQFF.